The T cell receptor beta chain under discussion was sequenced for a study of blood T cell repertoires in COVID-19. Study-level information: Sites across the United States, Italy and Spain contributed samples from acute and convalescent COVID-19. T cells, B-cell-depleted T cells, or PBMCs provided the cDNA or gDNA that served as material.

This clone turned up a few times. The CDR3 contains 14 residues. J gave up 5 bases and V 4 bases, and 3 bases lay outside the gene matches. The germline V gene has CDR1 LGHDT and CDR2 YNNKEL (reference sequence). Per the authors' pipeline: Estimated nucleated cell counts came from reference gene primer amplification. Sequencing used immunoSEQ multiplex PCR; TCRdb keeps in-frame clones, though not all of them. V and J calls plus clone size are reproduced from that table; the DNA served to infer D and trimming. Found here are under 95,000 clones, about 80% of them singletons; the top ten hold 26%. Material for sequencing was peripheral blood. This TCR came from a man in his sixties with active or convalescent COVID-19. The rearrangement joins TRBV3-1 (or the pseudogene TRBV3-2) to TRBJ2-5; TRBD2 matches 11 bases. Here the CDR3 reads CASSLAGGHETQYF. CDR3 sequence (DNA): TGTGCCAGCAGCCTAGCGGGGGGGCATGAGACCCAGTACTTC.